The source of this T cell receptor beta chain is a study of blood T cell repertoires in COVID-19. As for the study in general: Samples taken during acute and convalescent COVID-19 were collected in the United States, Italy and Spain. PBMCs, B-cell-depleted T cells, or T cells were the source of the cDNA or gDNA that made up the material.

The V gene's germline CDR1 is SGDLS and CDR2 YYNGEE. Trimming took 3 bases from V and 1 from J, leaving 16 bases between them. The CDR3 has 16 amino acids. Seattle researchers signed up patients amid active infection and tracked them longitudinally. In the authors' methods: Estimation of nucleated cell counts was performed using reference gene primer amplification. Data came from immunoSEQ multiplex PCR; TCRdb stores just in-frame clones and leaves some out. That table supplies the V and J calls and clone size; D and trimming were determined from the DNA. The sample gives some 360,000 clones, around 87% of which show up once; about 2.1% is in the top ten.

V gene TRBV9 combines with J gene TRBJ1-2, with D hard to call. Input material: peripheral blood. This receptor was identified in a woman between 55 and 75 years old with COVID-19, enrolled during active disease. CDR3 bases: TGTGCCAGCAGCGCTGGGCCGGGAACTGTTAACTATGGCTACACCTTC. Its protein product is CASSAGPGTVNYGYTF.